A selection of T cell receptor beta chains follows, all from one sample in a study of blood T cell repertoires in COVID-19. Clones were sequenced by immunoSEQ multiplex PCR, and TCRdb holds only the in-frame ones, with some missing. The sample contains 73,000 or so clones, more than 60% of which appear only once. Source material: peripheral blood. Every receptor here comes from a man in his fifties or sixties with acute or convalescent COVID-19. Each CDR3 is given with its conserved first and last residue. Fields, in order: clone size, D gene, J gene, V gene, CDR3 protein, CDR3 DNA. D genes are given only for firm matches. Expanded clones are given a class, and other clones once, few, many or no size at all.

NA TRBD2 TRBJ2-3 TRBV10-3 CAISLAGGDTDTQYF TGTGCCATCAGCCTAGCGGGGGGCGACACAGATACGCAGTATTTT
once NA TRBJ2-2 TRBV6-5 CASRTDANTGELFF TGTGCCAGCAGGACAGACGCGAACACCGGGGAGCTGTTTTTT
NA TRBD2 TRBJ2-1 TRBV5-1 CASSLILAGEHNEQFF TGCGCCAGCAGCCTCATTCTAGCGGGAGAACACAATGAGCAGTTCTTC
NA NA TRBJ2-5 TRBV7-6 CASSRDGTRGETQYF TGTGCCAGCAGTCGAGACGGGACACGGGGAGAGACCCAGTACTTC
NA TRBD2 TRBJ2-5 TRBV7-3 CASSLSGDGETQYF TGTGCCAGCAGCCTTAGCGGGGACGGGGAGACCCAGTACTTC
NA TRBD2 TRBJ2-1 TRBV2 CASTVAGLTHDEQFF TGTGCCAGCACCGTAGCGGGACTAACACACGATGAGCAGTTCTTC
NA TRBD2 TRBJ2-2 TRBV24-1 CATSDPESGLAGFKNGELFF TGTGCCACCAGTGATCCAGAGTCGGGACTAGCGGGATTTAAGAACGGGGAGCTGTTTTTT
once NA TRBJ2-1 TRBV9 CASSVAGRWNEQFF TGTGCCAGCAGCGTAGCTGGCAGGTGGAATGAGCAGTTCTTC
NA NA TRBJ2-5 TRBV20-1 CSARTTETQYF TGCAGTGCTAGAACAACAGAGACCCAGTACTTC
NA NA TRBJ2-1 TRBV7-8 CASSLGTKAFF TGTGCCAGCAGCTTAGGGACTAAGGCGTTCTTC
NA TRBD2 TRBJ2-4 TRBV5-1 CASSLGLAQNIQYF TGCGCCAGCAGCCTGGGACTAGCGCAAAACATTCAGTACTTC
NA TRBD1 TRBJ1-4 TRBV28 CASSGQGGNEKLFF TGTGCCAGCAGTGGACAGGGCGGTAATGAAAAACTGTTTTTT
once NA TRBJ1-5 TRBV20-1 CSASGRANNQPQHF TGCAGTGCTAGTGGCAGGGCCAACAATCAGCCCCAGCATTTT
NA TRBD2 TRBJ2-7 TRBV15 CATSRGSGRASYEQYF TGTGCCACCAGCAGAGGTAGCGGGAGGGCCTCCTACGAGCAGTACTTC
NA TRBD1 TRBJ2-1 TRBV10-3 CAAGQVNDEQFF TGTGCCGCTGGACAGGTGAATGATGAGCAGTTCTTC
NA NA TRBJ2-5 TRBV9 CANSVAVQETQYF TGTGCCAACAGCGTAGCGGTGCAAGAGACCCAGTACTTC
NA NA TRBJ1-2 TRBV9 CASSVEGRTPRGGLTF TGTGCCAGCAGCGTCGAGGGTAGGACGCCCCGTGGTGGTCTCACCTTC